The clone carrying this T cell receptor beta chain has only a few counts. This CDR3 comprises 14 residues. With 10 bases clipped from V and 6 bases from J, the junction kept 13 bases outside the gene matches. Germline CDR1 reads MDHEN; CDR2 reads SYDVKM. The data stem from a study of control samples from healthy donors and cancer patients. Produced via immunoSEQ multiplex PCR; TCRdb's table is partial and in-frame only. The sample records about 80,000 clones, 70% to 85% being singletons. Material: PBMCs. The TCR sequence derives from a man aged 60 to 69 with head and neck cancer. The chain employs TRBV28 and TRBJ1-2; 8 positions agree with TRBD1. The CDR3 loop reads CATQPPGGRDGYTF. CDR3 nucleotides: TGTGCCACTCAACCCCCAGGGGGCAGGGATGGCTACACCTTC.